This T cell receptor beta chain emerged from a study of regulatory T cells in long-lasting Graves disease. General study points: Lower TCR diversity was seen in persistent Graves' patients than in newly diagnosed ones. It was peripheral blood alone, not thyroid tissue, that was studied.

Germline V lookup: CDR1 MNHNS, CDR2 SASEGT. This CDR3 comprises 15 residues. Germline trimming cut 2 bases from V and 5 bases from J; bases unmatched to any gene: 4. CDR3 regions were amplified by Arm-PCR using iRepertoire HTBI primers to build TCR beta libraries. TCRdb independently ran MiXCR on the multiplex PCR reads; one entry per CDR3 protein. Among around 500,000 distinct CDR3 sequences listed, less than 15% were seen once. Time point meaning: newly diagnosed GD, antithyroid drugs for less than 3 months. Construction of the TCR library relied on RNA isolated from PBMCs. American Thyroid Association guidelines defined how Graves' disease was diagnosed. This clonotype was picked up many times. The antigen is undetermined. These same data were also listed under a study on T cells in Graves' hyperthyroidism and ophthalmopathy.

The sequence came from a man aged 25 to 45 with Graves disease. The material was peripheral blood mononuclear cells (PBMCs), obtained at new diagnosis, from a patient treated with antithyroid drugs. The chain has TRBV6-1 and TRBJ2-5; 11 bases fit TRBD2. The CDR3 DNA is TGTGCCAGCAGTGAAACTAGCGGGAGTTTGGAGACCCAGTACTTC. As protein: CASSETSGSLETQYF.